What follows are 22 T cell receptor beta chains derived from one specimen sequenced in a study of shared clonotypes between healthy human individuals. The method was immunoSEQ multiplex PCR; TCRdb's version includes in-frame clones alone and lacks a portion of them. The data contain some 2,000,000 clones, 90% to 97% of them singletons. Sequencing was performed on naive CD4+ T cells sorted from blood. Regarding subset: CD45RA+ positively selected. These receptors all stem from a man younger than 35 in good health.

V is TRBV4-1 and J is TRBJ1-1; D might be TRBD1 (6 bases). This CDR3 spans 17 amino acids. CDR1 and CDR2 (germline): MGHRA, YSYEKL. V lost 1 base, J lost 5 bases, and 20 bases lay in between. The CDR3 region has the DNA TGCGCCAGCAGCCAAGCCCCCAACAGGGTTGGGGGGACTGAAGCTTTCTTT. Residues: CASSQAPNRVGGTEAFF.

CDR3 loop: CASSQAGGQPQHF. The CDR3 coding sequence is TGTGCCAGCAGCCAAGCAGGAGGGCAGCCCCAGCATTTT. The chain combines TRBV14 with TRBJ1-5; unclear D gene. CDR1 SGHDN and CDR2 FVKESK come from the germline V gene. The length of the CDR3 is 13 residues. Trimming shortened V by 1 base and J by 7 bases, and 8 bases separated the two germline ends.

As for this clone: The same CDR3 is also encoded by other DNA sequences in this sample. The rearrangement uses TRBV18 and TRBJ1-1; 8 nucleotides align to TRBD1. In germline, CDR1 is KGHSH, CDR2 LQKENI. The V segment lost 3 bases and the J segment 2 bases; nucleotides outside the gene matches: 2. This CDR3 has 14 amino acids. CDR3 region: CASSPDRVNTEAFF. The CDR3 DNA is TGTGCCAGCTCACCGGACAGGGTCAACACTGAAGCTTTCTTT.

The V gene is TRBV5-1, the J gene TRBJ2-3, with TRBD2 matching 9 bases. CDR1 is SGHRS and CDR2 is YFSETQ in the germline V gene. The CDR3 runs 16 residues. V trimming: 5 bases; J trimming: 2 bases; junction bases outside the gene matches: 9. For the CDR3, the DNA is TGCGCCAGCAGAGACCGGACTAGCGAATTCACAGATACGCAGTATTTT. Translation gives CASRDRTSEFTDTQYF.

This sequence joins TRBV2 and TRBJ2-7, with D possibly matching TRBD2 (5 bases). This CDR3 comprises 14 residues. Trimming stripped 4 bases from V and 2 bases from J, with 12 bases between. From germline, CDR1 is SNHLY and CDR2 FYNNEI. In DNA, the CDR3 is TGTGCCAGCAGTGGGGGAGTCGCGGCCTACGAGCAGTACTTC. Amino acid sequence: CASSGGVAAYEQYF.

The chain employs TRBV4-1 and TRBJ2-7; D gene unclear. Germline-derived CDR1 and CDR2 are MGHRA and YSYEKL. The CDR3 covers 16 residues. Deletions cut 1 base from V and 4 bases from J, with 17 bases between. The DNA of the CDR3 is TGCGCCAGCAGCCAAGGGCACTATGGGGAAGGTTACGAGCAGTACTTC. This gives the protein CASSQGHYGEGYEQYF.

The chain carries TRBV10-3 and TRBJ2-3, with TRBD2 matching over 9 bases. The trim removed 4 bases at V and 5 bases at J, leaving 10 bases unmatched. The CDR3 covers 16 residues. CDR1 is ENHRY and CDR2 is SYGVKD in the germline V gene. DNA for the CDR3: TGTGCCATCAGTGGCGGTAGCGGGAGCGTTAGAGATACGCAGTATTTT. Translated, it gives CAISGGSGSVRDTQYF.

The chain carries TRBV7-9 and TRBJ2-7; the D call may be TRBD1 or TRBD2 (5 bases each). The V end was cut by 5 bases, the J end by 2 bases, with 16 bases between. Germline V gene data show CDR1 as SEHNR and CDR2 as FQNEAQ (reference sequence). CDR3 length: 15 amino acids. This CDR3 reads CASSPRDGVAYEQYF. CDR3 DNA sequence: TGTGCCAGCAGCCCACGGGACGGGGTAGCCTACGAGCAGTACTTC.

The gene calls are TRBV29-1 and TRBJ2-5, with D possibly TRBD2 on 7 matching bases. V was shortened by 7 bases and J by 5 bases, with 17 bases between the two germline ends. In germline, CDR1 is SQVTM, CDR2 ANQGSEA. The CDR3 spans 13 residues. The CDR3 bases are TGCAGCGCCGTTTCCGGGGGGCGGGAGACCCAGTACTTC. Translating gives CSAVSGGRETQYF.

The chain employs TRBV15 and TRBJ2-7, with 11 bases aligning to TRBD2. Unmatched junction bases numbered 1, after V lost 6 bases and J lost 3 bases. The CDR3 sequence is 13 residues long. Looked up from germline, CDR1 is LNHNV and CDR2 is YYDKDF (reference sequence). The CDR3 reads CATRGTSGYEQYF. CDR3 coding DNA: TGTGCCACCAGGGGGACTAGCGGCTACGAGCAGTACTTC. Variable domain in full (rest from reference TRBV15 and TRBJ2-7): DAMVIQNPRYQVTQFGKPVTLSCSQTLNHNVMYWYQQKSSQAPKLLFHYYDKDFNNEADTPDNFQSRRPNTSFCFLDIRSPGLGDTAMYLCATRGTSGYEQYFGPGTRLTVT.

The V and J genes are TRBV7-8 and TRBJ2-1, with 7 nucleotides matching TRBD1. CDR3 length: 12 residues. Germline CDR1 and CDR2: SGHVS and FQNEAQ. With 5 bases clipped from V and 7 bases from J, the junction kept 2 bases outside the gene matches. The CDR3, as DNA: TGTGCCAGCAGCCAACAGGGGAATGAGCAGTTCTTC. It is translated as CASSQQGNEQFF.

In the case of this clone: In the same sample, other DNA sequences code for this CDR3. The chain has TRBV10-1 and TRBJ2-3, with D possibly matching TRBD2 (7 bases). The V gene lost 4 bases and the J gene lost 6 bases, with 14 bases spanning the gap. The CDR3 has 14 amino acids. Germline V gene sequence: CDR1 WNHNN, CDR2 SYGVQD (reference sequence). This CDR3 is CASSVAGASDTQYF. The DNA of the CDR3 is TGCGCCAGCAGTGTCGCGGGGGCCTCGGATACGCAGTATTTT.

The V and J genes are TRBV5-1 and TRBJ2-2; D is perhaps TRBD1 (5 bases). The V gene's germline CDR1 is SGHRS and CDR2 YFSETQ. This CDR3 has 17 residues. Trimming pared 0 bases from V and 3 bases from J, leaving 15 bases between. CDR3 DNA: TGCGCCAGCAGCTTGGGGCAGGGTCTTGAACACACCGGGGAGCTGTTTTTT. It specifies CASSLGQGLEHTGELFF. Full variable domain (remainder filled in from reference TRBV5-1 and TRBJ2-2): KAGVTQTPRYLIKTRGQQVTLSCSPISGHRSVSWYQQTPGQGLQFLFEYFSETQRNKGNFPGRFSGRQFSNSRSEMNVSTLELGDSALYLCASSLGQGLEHTGELFFGEGSRLTVL.

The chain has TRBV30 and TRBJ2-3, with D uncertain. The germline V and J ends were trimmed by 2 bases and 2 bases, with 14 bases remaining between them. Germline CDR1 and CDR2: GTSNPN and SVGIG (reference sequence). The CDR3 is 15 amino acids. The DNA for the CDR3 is TGTGCCTGGAGTTTTGTCTTCTCCCTCACAGATACGCAGTATTTT. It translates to CAWSFVFSLTDTQYF. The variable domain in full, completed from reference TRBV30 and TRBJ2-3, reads SQTIHQWPATLVQPVGSPLSLECTVEGTSNPNLYWYRQAAGRGLQLLFYSVGIGQISSEVPQNLSASRPQDRQFILSSKKLLLSDSGFYLCAWSFVFSLTDTQYFGPGTRLTVL.

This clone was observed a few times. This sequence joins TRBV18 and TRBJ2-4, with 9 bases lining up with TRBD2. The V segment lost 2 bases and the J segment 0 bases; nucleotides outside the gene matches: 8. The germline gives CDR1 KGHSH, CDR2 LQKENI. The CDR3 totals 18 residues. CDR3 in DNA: TGTGCCAGCTCACCAAGGGGACTAGCAGAACCAGCCAAAAACATTCAGTACTTC. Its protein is CASSPRGLAEPAKNIQYF.

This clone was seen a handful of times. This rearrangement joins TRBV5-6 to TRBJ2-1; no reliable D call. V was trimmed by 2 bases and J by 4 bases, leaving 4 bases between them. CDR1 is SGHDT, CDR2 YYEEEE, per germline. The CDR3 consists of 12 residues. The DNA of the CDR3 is TGTGCCAGCAGCTTTGGTTACAATGAGCAGTTCTTC. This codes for CASSFGYNEQFF.

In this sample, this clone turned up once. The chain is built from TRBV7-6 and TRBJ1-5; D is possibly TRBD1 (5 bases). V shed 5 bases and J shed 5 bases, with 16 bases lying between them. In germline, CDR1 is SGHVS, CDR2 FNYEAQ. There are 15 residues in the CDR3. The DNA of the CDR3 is TGTGCCAGCAGCCCAGTCCAGGGATACTATCAGCCCCAGCATTTT. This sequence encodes CASSPVQGYYQPQHF.

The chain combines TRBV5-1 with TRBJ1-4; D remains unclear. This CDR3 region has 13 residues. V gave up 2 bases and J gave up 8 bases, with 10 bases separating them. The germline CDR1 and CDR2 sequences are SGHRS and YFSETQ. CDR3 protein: CASSLGNDEKLFF. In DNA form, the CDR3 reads TGCGCCAGCAGCTTAGGGAATGACGAAAAACTGTTTTTT.

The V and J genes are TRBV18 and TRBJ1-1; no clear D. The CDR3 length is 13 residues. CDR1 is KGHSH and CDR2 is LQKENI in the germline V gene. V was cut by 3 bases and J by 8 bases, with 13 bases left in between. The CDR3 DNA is TGTGCCAGCTCACCCTATGACCGCGGAGAAGCTTTCTTT. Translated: CASSPYDRGEAFF.

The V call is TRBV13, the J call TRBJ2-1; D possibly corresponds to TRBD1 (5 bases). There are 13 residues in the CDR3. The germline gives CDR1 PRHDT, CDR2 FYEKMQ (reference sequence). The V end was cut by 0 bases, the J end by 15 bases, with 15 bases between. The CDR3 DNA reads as TGTGCCAGCAGCTTAGGCCTCCAGGGATTTCGGTTCTTC. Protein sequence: CASSLGLQGFRFF.

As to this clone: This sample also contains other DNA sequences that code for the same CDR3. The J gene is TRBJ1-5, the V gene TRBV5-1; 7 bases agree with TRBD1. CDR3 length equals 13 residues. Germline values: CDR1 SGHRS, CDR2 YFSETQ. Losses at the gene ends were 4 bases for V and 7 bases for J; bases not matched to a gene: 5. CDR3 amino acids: CASSLTGDQPQHF. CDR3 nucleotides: TGCGCCAGCAGCCTAACAGGGGACCAGCCCCAGCATTTT.

CDR3 sequence (DNA): TGCACCAGCAGCCGTCGGACACTTAACTATGGCTACACCTTC. Translation: CTSSRRTLNYGYTF. V is TRBV1 and J is TRBJ1-2; TRBD1 is taken as the D call from the table, unchecked against the DNA. TRBV1 is listed as a pseudogene. The CDR3 has 14 amino acids.